What follows is one T cell receptor beta chain and its context. Its cognate antigen is unknown. The data were obtained in a study of T-cell memory formation after mild COVID-19. General study points: A balance of CD4 and CD8 characterized clones contracting day 15 to 85, whereas later expanders leaned CD4+. The appearance of some responding clones in pre-infection memory suggested that cross-reactive memory joined.

This CDR3 spans 15 amino acids. The germline CDR1 and CDR2 sequences are SGHVS and FQNEAQ. Trimming removed 1 base from V and 11 bases from J, with 20 bases in between. It was 5'RACE with constant-segment primers that produced the TCR alpha and TCR beta cDNA libraries, which carried sample barcodes and UMIs. MiXCR, run by TCRdb on the 5' RACE reads, gives a single entry per CDR3 protein. Among 35,000 to 50,000 distinct CDR3 sequences listed, approximately 9.7% were seen once. V is TRBV7-8 and J is TRBJ1-1; D is undetermined. Sequencing was carried out using PBMCs or a T cell subset sorted from them (not recorded which). The receptor comes from an adult woman who had mild COVID-19 (a few samples of this study predate the infection). Cell type and time point are not known. Here the CDR3 reads CASSLVSQIIVKAFF. CDR3 in DNA: TGTGCCAGCAGCTTAGTAAGCCAAATAATAGTTAAGGCTTTCTTT.